A single sample gave rise to the 18 T cell receptor beta chains below, sequenced in a study of T cells in Graves' hyperthyroidism and ophthalmopathy. RNA transcripts provided the source from which TCR beta CDR3 regions were amplified. Carried out on the TCR CDR3, a first-round RT-PCR used the HTBI primer set. TCRdb ran MiXCR on the multiplex PCR reads and lists one entry per CDR3 protein. The data hold 750,000 to 900,000 distinct CDR3 sequences, with about two fifths observed a single time. The specimen sequenced was blood. The source is a young man with Graves' hyperthyroidism.

This clonotype was counted at least ten times. The chain has TRBV2 and TRBJ2-2; 10 bases fit TRBD1. Germline V gene data show CDR1 as SNHLY and CDR2 as FYNNEI. V shed 6 bases and J 7 bases; nucleotides not matched to a gene: 5. The CDR3 spans 14 residues. CDR3: CASSVDRGIGELFF. For the CDR3, the DNA is TGTGCCAGCAGCGTGGACAGGGGGATCGGGGAGCTGTTTTTT.

V is TRBV2 and J is TRBJ1-6; D gene unclear. V gave up 10 bases and J gave up 9 bases, with 19 bases separating them. CDR1 is SNHLY and CDR2 is FYNNEI in the germline V gene. The CDR3 has 14 amino acids. In nucleotides, the CDR3 is TGTGCCACAAGTGGAGGAGGTGGGAGTTCACCCCTCCACTTT. Its protein is CATSGGGGSSPLHF.

The sample holds a few counts of this clonotype. The chain employs TRBV12-3 or TRBV12-4 and TRBJ1-2, with 7 bases lining up with TRBD1. The CDR3 runs to 15 residues. V dropped 7 bases and J dropped 1; count of bases not matched to a gene: 9. The CDR3 loop reads CASNRDSNVNYGYTF. CDR3 bases: TGTGCCAGCAATCGGGACAGCAACGTTAACTATGGCTACACCTTC.

This clonotype was seen many times. The chain uses TRBV7-8 and TRBJ1-1; the match to TRBD1 covers 9 bases. Germline V gene data show CDR1 as SGHVS and CDR2 as FQNEAQ. The CDR3 extends over 16 amino acids. The V and J ends lost 5 bases and 0 bases, in that order; junction bases with no gene match: 7. The CDR3 DNA is TGTGCCAGCAGCCCTCGACAGGGGGACATGAACACTGAAGCTTTCTTT. This translates into CASSPRQGDMNTEAFF.

The chain recombines TRBV10-3 with TRBJ2-7; D ambiguous. Germline-derived CDR1 and CDR2 are ENHRY and SYGVKD. The V end was cut by 5 bases, the J end by 3 bases, with 5 bases between. CDR3 length: 11 residues. DNA for the CDR3: TGTGCCATCAGTTTGGGCTACGAGCAGTACTTC. Amino acids: CAISLGYEQYF.

The chain recombines TRBV2 with TRBJ2-7; D remains ambiguous. Germline V CDR1 and CDR2: SNHLY, FYNNEI. Trimming left V 6 bases short and J 7 bases short, with 19 bases between. The length of the CDR3 is 14 residues. The chain's CDR3 is CASRLEVALQEQYF. CDR3 in DNA: TGTGCCAGCAGATTAGAGGTAGCCCTCCAAGAGCAGTACTTC.

In its sample, this clonotype was seen once. This rearrangement joins TRBV6-1 to TRBJ1-1; no clear D gene. This CDR3 has 15 residues. CDR1 is MNHNS, CDR2 SASEGT, per germline. V gave up 2 bases and J gave up 4 bases, with 14 bases separating them. CDR3 in amino acids: CASSENLSQSTEAFF. CDR3 bases: TGTGCCAGCAGTGAAAACCTGAGTCAATCCACTGAAGCTTTCTTT.

The J gene is TRBJ2-5, the V gene TRBV13; no definite D call. The germline V and J ends were trimmed by 1 base and 5 bases, with 8 bases remaining between them. Germline V lookup: CDR1 PRHDT, CDR2 FYEKMQ (reference sequence). CDR3 length: 13 residues. The CDR3 bases are TGTGCCAGCAGCTTAGAAGATCACGAGACCCAGTACTTC. This encodes CASSLEDHETQYF.

The chain uses TRBV29-1 and TRBJ2-7; D is perhaps TRBD2 (5 bases). CDR1 is SQVTM, CDR2 ANQGSEA, per germline. V dropped 3 bases and J dropped 3 bases, with 9 bases sitting between them. CDR3 size: 12 residues. The DNA of the CDR3 is TGCAGCGTTGAGGAGGAGGACTACGAGCAGTACTTC. Protein: CSVEEEDYEQYF.

The CDR3 is CASSIEDRGGGQAFF. CDR3 nucleotide sequence: TGTGCCAGTAGTATAGAGGACAGGGGCGGAGGTCAAGCTTTCTTT. The genes are TRBV19 and TRBJ1-1; 9 nucleotides line up with TRBD1. Germline-derived CDR1 and CDR2 are LNHDA and SQIVND (reference sequence). The CDR3 has 15 residues. V gave up 0 bases and J gave up 9 bases; unmatched junction bases: 8.

The rearrangement joins TRBV9 to TRBJ2-7; D not resolved. The CDR3 length is 15 residues. Germline CDR1 and CDR2: SGDLS and YYNGEE. The ends were cut back, 4 bases at V and 2 bases at J, with 16 bases in the middle. The CDR3 bases are TGTGCCAGCAGCCAAGATCCGGGCAGCGCCTACGAGCAGTACTTC. Its translation is CASSQDPGSAYEQYF.

V gene TRBV29-1 combines with J gene TRBJ2-1; D uncertain. Trimming took off 3 bases at V and 4 bases at J, with 10 bases between the two ends. CDR3 length: 13 amino acids. Germline CDR1 is SQVTM and CDR2 is ANQGSEA. CDR3 region: CSVDWTDYNEQFF. For the CDR3, the DNA is TGCAGCGTTGATTGGACCGATTACAATGAGCAGTTCTTC.

The CDR3 loop reads CASSYTMRTGERANQPQHF. The CDR3 DNA is TGTGCCAGCAGTTACACCATGCGTACAGGGGAACGGGCTAATCAGCCCCAGCATTTT. The chain is built from TRBV6-5 and TRBJ1-5; TRBD1 agrees at 7 bases. The trim removed 2 bases at V and 4 bases at J, leaving 17 bases unmatched. The CDR3 is 19 residues long. Per germline, CDR1 MNHEY and CDR2 SVGAGI.

In this sample, this clonotype turned up many times. The genes are TRBV20-1 and TRBJ1-2; TRBD1 aligns across 9 bases. J lost 4 bases, V lost 5 bases, and 11 bases had no gene match. Germline-derived CDR1 and CDR2 are DFQATT and SNEGSKA (reference sequence). The CDR3 is 15 amino acids. The CDR3 loop is CSAWDRVSEGYGYTF. The CDR3, as DNA: TGCAGTGCTTGGGACAGGGTCTCCGAAGGCTATGGCTACACCTTC.

The V call is TRBV20-1, the J call TRBJ2-7; 9 bases fit TRBD1. Germline assignment: CDR1 DFQATT and CDR2 SNEGSKA (reference sequence). V lost 6 bases and J lost 5; bases outside the gene matches: 5. The CDR3 totals 12 residues. In nucleotides, the CDR3 is TGCAGTGCGCCAGGGACAGGGAACGAGCAGTACTTC. This translates into CSAPGTGNEQYF.

V usage is TRBV7-8 and J usage is TRBJ2-7; TRBD2 might be the D (6 bases). This CDR3 contains 16 residues. Germline assignment: CDR1 SGHVS and CDR2 FQNEAQ. For the CDR3, the DNA is TGTGCCAGCAGCTTTGGGGGGTGGGAGCTCCTACGAGCAGTCAGAGTT. Its protein product is CASSFGGWELLRAVRV.

V usage is TRBV5-1 and J usage is TRBJ2-7; D is unclear. V lost 0 bases to trimming and J lost 3 bases, with 13 bases between them. Germline CDR1 SGHRS, CDR2 YFSETQ. The CDR3 is 15 amino acids. The DNA for the CDR3 is TGCGCCAGCAGCTTGGCCCAGCCCTTTCACTACGAGCAGTACTTC. Its translation: CASSLAQPFHYEQYF.

V gene TRBV29-1 combines with J gene TRBJ2-7; unclear D gene. Between the trimmed V and J ends, which lost 1 base and 3 bases, there was a span of 7 bases. The CDR3 covers 12 residues. CDR1 and CDR2 (germline): SQVTM, ANQGSEA. The CDR3 region is CSVEGDFYEQYF. The CDR3 DNA is TGCAGCGTTGAAGGAGATTTCTACGAGCAGTACTTC.